This T cell receptor (beta chain) was profiled in a study of shared clonotypes between healthy human individuals. Study findings and constraints: It was the few donors that limited the genetic and exposure-history diversity represented.

Clones were sequenced by immunoSEQ multiplex PCR, and TCRdb holds only the in-frame ones, with some missing. The repertoire holds under 2,500,000 clones, with about 94% as singletons. Worth noting for this clone: Its antigen is still unknown.

The sample taken for sequencing was naive CD4+ T cells sorted from blood. Subset of the sample: CD45RA+ positively selected. The origin of this receptor is a man younger than 35 in good health.

CDR3 coding DNA: TGTGCCAGCAGCCCTGGGGGGGATAGGGTCTCAGATACGCAGTATTTT. The encoded protein is CASSPGGDRVSDTQYF. The chain joins TRBV7-9 to TRBJ2-3; 7 bases are a match to TRBD2. V gave up 5 bases and J gave up 4 bases; unmatched junction bases: 12. CDR1 SEHNR and CDR2 FQNEAQ come from the germline V gene (reference sequence). The CDR3 spans 16 residues.